Listed below are T cell receptor beta chains from one sample, sequenced in a study of cytomegalovirus exposure and HLA in healthy donors. TCRdb keeps only in-frame clones here, not all; method: immunoSEQ multiplex PCR. The data contain 100,000 to 150,000 clones, 80% of them singletons. The sequenced sample was PBMCs. All receptors come from a man aged 25-40 years in good health and CMV-seropositive. CDR3s include the opening cysteine and the closing phenylalanine or tryptophan.

TRBV7-6	TRBJ2-2	CASSLGVGGLNTGELFF
TRBV10-1	TRBJ1-1	CASMDGEGTEAFF
TRBV28	TRBJ1-1	CASSLGRGGNTEAFF
TRBV4-2	TRBJ2-5	CASSQALAGGEETQYF
TRBV6-1	TRBJ1-1	CASSGDYRRGTEAFF
TRBV12-5	TRBJ2-5	CASGLGPRDQETQYF
TRBV4-1	TRBJ1-3	CASSQDHVRWAAPGNTIYF
TRBV7-6	TRBJ1-1	CASSLAGFMNTEAFF
TRBV5-1	TRBJ1-2	CASSLGQGIYTF
TRBV19	TRBJ2-5	CASRETGLETQYF
TRBV20-1	TRBJ2-2	CSASDTGELFF
TRBV5-1	TRBJ1-6	CASRGGGDNSPLHF
TRBV7-3	TRBJ2-1	CASSLRPKARGILNEQFF
TRBV9	TRBJ1-1	CASSDSRANTEAFF
TRBV4-1	TRBJ1-1	CASSQGDRLDTEAFF
TRBV9	TRBJ2-7	CASSTNPDRTNSYEQYF
TRBV9	TRBJ2-7	CASSVGGSGGYEQYF
TRBV6-1	TRBJ2-1	CASSAAVNSYNEQFF
TRBV5-1	TRBJ1-4	CASRAEGYEKLFF
TRBV30	TRBJ1-2	CARQETANYGYTF
TRBV30	TRBJ1-1	CAWRQSTEAFF
TRBV13	TRBJ2-1	CASSQTSGGAGEQFF
TRBV30	TRBJ1-3	CAYSQGEGGNTIYF
TRBV6-5	TRBJ2-7	CASTTAAGYEQYF
TRBV29-1	TRBJ2-7	CSAQETGVSEQYF
TRBV19	TRBJ2-2	CASAYGSATGELFF
TRBV5-1	TRBJ1-2	CASSLGTGTNYGYTF
TRBV5-1	TRBJ2-5	CASSLFQAQETQYF
TRBV7-9	TRBJ1-4	CASSLPGWEKEERNEKLFF
TRBV6-4	TRBJ2-3	CASSPSGGGTDTQYF
TRBV7-8	TRBJ1-2	CASSLAVRDYGYTF
TRBV19	TRBJ1-4	CASKGWTVGEKLFF
TRBV18	TRBJ2-7	CASSPGSSYEQYF
TRBV19	TRBJ1-4	CASSQGSATNEKLFF
TRBV5-6	TRBJ2-7	CASSTGGSYEQYF
TRBV21-1	TRBJ1-1	CASSTPSPSVNTEAFF
TRBV6-5	TRBJ1-1	CASSYYRVDTEAFF
TRBV25-1	TRBJ2-6	CASSPLGQMFSGANGLTF
TRBV6-1	TRBJ2-7	CASSEARGQGYYEQYF
TRBV5-8	TRBJ2-1	CASSRSGGNYNEQFF
TRBV5-1	TRBJ1-5	CASSWGTGREPQHF
TRBV13	TRBJ1-5	CASSLGGGNQPQHF
TRBV19	TRBJ2-3	CASSSNRGLTDTQYF
TRBV6-4	TRBJ2-2	CASRDRGNTGELFF
TRBV29-1	TRBJ2-2	CSVHTRGANTGELFF
TRBV2	TRBJ1-1	CASSTLLETEAFF
TRBV28	TRBJ2-5	CASSLNSEWQETQYF
TRBV27	TRBJ2-1	CASSSAPGQGWNEQFF
TRBV28	TRBJ2-7	CAAGRDTYEQYF
TRBV28	TRBJ1-1	CASSLQGSTEAFF
TRBV5-8	TRBJ1-4	CASSLEFATNEKLFF
TRBV5-5	TRBJ1-4	CASSFGQDGEKLFF
TRBV10-3	TRBJ1-1	CAISEAGRADTEAFF